The clone carrying this T cell receptor beta chain was found many times. Its antigen is not identified. Preparation of TCR beta libraries was done by quantitative 5'-RACE with molecular barcodes. TCRdb re-derived calls from the 5' RACE reads in MiXCR, one entry per CDR3 protein. This table holds 250,000 to 400,000 distinct CDR3 sequences, approximately 10% found once. The sample comes from a study of CD8 T cells in ankylosing spondylitis. The CDR3 contains 15 residues. V lost 8 bases and J lost 2, with 17 bases in between. Per the germline V gene, CDR1 is MNHNS and CDR2 is SASEGT. Findings and limits, study-wide: Disease-associated clones were CD8+ and fairly uncommon in peripheral blood. In ankylosing spondylitis patients, matched synovial fluid reportedly showed significant enrichment of disease-linked clones. Earlier work had already found some motif variants in reactive arthritis synovial fluid and blood.

The sequencing sample was made of blood, either unsorted or a sorted T cell fraction (not recorded which). The V call is TRBV6-1, the J call TRBJ2-3; tentative D call: TRBD2 (6 bases). The receptor was derived from a female donor with ankylosing spondylitis or in good health (not recorded which). The CDR3 DNA reads TGTGCCAGCTCCATTCGGGGGTTATACACAGATACGCAGTATTTT. As protein: CASSIRGLYTDTQYF.